This TCR beta chain was profiled in a study of cytomegalovirus exposure and HLA in healthy donors. On the study more broadly: An earlier analysis identified 110 million or so unique TCR beta sequences in about 190 million T cells. Findings of the study overall: There were reportedly fewer N-insertions in an Asian-associated ancestry cluster than the roughly 680-donor mean, in a later analysis. Later analysis indicated greater clonal expansion among HLA-associated TCR beta chains than among equally common other chains.

This PCR relied on a set of 60 Vbeta primers and 13 Jbeta primers. Repertoires were generated with immunoSEQ multiplex PCR, while TCRdb's copy carries only in-frame clones and drops some. The sample shows 77,000 or so clones, and around 4.4% sits with its ten largest clones. In regard to this clone: The antigen is not known.

Germline trimming cut 0 bases from V and 2 bases from J; bases unmatched to any gene: 10. The germline gives CDR1 MNHNS, CDR2 SASEGT. This CDR3 spans 19 amino acids. J is TRBJ2-6 and V is TRBV6-1, with 7 bases lining up with TRBD1. The sequencing sample was made of PBMCs. This sequence was found in a man aged 25-40 years in good health and CMV-seronegative. CDR3 in amino acids: CASSEALQYDRAGANVLTF. DNA for the CDR3: TGTGCCAGCAGTGAAGCGCTCCAATACGACAGGGCTGGGGCCAACGTCCTGACTTTC.